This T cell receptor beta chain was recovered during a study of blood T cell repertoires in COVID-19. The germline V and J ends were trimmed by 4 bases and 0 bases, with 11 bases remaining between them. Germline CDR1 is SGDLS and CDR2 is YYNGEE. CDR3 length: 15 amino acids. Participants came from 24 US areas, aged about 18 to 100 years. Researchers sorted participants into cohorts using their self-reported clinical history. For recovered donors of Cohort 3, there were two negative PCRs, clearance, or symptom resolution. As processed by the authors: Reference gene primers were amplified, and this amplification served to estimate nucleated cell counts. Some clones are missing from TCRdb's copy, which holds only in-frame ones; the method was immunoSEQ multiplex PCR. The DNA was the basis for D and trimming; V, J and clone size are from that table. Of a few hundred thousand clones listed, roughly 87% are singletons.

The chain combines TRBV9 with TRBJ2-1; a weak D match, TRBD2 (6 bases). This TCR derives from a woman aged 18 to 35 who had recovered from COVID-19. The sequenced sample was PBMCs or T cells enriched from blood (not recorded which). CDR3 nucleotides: TGTGCCAGCAGCCCCTTAGCGGACTCCTACAATGAGCAGTTCTTC. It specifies CASSPLADSYNEQFF.